The following is a T cell receptor (beta chain) sequence with its context. These data belong to a study of blood T cell repertoires in COVID-19. Looking at the study overall: PBMCs, B-cell-depleted T cells, or T cells provided the cDNA or gDNA that made up the material.

CDR1 is SNHLY and CDR2 is FYNNEI in the germline V gene. The CDR3 is 13 amino acids. Trimming stripped 5 bases from V and 2 bases from J, with 9 bases between. The table came from immunoSEQ multiplex PCR; TCRdb's copy has only in-frame clones and leaves some out. This sample has about 190,000 clones, with around 85% found just once. The sequenced sample was peripheral blood. The V gene is TRBV2, the J gene TRBJ1-1; no firm D call. The TCR originated in a man aged 50-59 years who had recovered from COVID-19. The CDR3 DNA sequence: TGTGCCAGCAGTCGAGGTCGAAACACTGAAGCTTTCTTT. Translation gives CASSRGRNTEAFF.